The clone carrying this TCR beta chain occurred a few times. What it recognizes is unknown. V lost 2 bases, J lost 0 bases, and 5 bases lay in between. This CDR3 is built from 15 residues. The germline V gene has CDR1 SGHTA and CDR2 FQGNSA. These data belong to a study of T-cell reconstitution after alpha-beta-depleted transplantation in children. Molecular barcoding with unique molecular identifiers was used for the TCRbeta library. TCRdb reprocessed the PCR reads via MiXCR and lists one record per CDR3 protein. The sample has about 230,000 distinct CDR3 sequences; roughly a tenth are singletons. General study points: T-cell counts and diversity at one year following transplant were attributed mainly to newly produced T cells. Day-60 TCRbeta diversity that was high in some patients was derived from surviving recipient T cells and thymic progenitors. By about two months after transplant, alpha-beta T cells reportedly arose from several hundred graft clones that had expanded.

The sequencing here drew on PBMCs, taken before TCRalphabeta/CD19-depleted stem cell transplant. The gene calls are TRBV7-2 and TRBJ2-6; no definite D call. The clonotype comes from a child less than two years old with acute myeloid leukemia, due to receive a stem cell transplant. The CDR3, as DNA: TGTGCCAGCAGCTTAAAGGTCTCTGGGGCCAACGTCCTGACTTTC. This encodes CASSLKVSGANVLTF.